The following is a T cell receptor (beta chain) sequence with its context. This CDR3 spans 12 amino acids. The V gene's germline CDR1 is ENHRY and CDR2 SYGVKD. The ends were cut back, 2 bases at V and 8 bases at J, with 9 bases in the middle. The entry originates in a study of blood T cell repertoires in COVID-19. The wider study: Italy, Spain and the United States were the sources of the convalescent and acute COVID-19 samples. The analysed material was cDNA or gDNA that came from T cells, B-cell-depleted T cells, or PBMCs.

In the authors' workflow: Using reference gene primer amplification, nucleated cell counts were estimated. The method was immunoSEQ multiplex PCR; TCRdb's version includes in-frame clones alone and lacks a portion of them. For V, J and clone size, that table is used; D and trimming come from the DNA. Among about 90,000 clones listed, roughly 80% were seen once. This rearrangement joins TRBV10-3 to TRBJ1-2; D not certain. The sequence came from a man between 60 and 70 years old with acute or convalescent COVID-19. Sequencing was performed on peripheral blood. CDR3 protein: CAISELAVGYTF. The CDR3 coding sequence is TGTGCCATCAGTGAGCTGGCAGTAGGCTACACCTTC.